The 11 T cell receptor beta chains presented below share a single source sample, sequenced in a study of T-cell reconstitution after alpha-beta-depleted transplantation in children. The authors prepared the TCRbeta library with unique molecular identifiers. TCRdb called the PCR reads again in MiXCR, with one record for every CDR3 protein. This table holds about 400,000 distinct CDR3 sequences, roughly 14% found once. Sequenced here: PBMCs, sampled from the stem cell graft. The receptors derive from a human donor who donated a stem cell graft to a child with Fanconi anemia.

The chain combines TRBV12-3 or TRBV12-4 with TRBJ1-2, with D unresolved. The CDR3 has 12 residues. Trimming removed 3 bases at V and 6 bases at J, with 8 bases between. CDR3 DNA sequence: TGTGCCAGCAGTTTCGCTCGGGATGGCTACACCTTC. Translation: CASSFARDGYTF.

This clonotype was counted only a few times. The chain joins TRBV2 to TRBJ2-5; D not resolved. Germline V gene sequence: CDR1 SNHLY, CDR2 FYNNEI. V was pared by 8 bases and J by 5 bases, with 12 bases between. CDR3 length equals 12 residues. CDR3 in amino acids: CASRQARETQYF. The CDR3 nucleotides are TGTGCCAGCCGGCAGGCCAGGGAGACCCAGTACTTC.

This clonotype was seen at least ten times. The chain employs TRBV10-3 and TRBJ1-2; the match to TRBD1 covers 9 bases. With V trimmed by 8 bases and J by 3 bases, 7 bases remained unmatched. The CDR3 is 14 residues long. Germline lookup yields CDR1 ENHRY and CDR2 SYGVKD. As DNA, the CDR3 is TGTGCCATCGTCCCGGGACAGGGCTACTATGGCTACACCTTC. Protein: CAIVPGQGYYGYTF.

This clonotype came up many times. This chain links TRBV7-9 with TRBJ1-2; 7 bases align to TRBD1. The CDR3 spans 12 residues. In germline, CDR1 is SEHNR, CDR2 FQNEAQ (reference sequence). Unmatched junction bases numbered 10, after V lost 10 bases and J lost 8 bases. CDR3 in amino acids: CATNGQVDGYTF. CDR3 sequence (DNA): TGTGCCACCAATGGACAGGTGGACGGCTACACCTTC. The full variable domain, completed using reference TRBV7-9 and TRBJ1-2, is DTGVSQNPRHKITKRGQNVTFRCDPISEHNRLYWYRQTLGQGPEFLTYFQNEAQLEKSRLLSDRFSAERPKGSFSTLEIQRTEQGDSAMYLCATNGQVDGYTFGSGTRLTVV.

This chain uses TRBV20-1 with TRBJ1-5, with 11 bases identical to TRBD1. The CDR3 length is 14 residues. CDR1 and CDR2 from the germline V gene are DFQATT and SNEGSKA (reference sequence). V dropped 7 bases and J dropped 9; count of bases not matched to a gene: 11. The CDR3 here is CSVLAGTGGLPQHF. DNA of the CDR3: TGCAGTGTTTTAGCCGGGACAGGGGGTTTGCCCCAGCATTTT.

This clonotype was seen many times. CDR3 bases: TGTGCCAGCAGCTTACTCAGGGGTGAAAAACTGTTTTTT. Translated: CASSLLRGEKLFF. This chain joins TRBV7-6 and TRBJ1-4; tentatively, D is TRBD1 (6 bases). Trimming cost V 2 bases and J 7 bases, with 8 bases left between them. Germline V gene sequence: CDR1 SGHVS, CDR2 FNYEAQ. This CDR3 spans 13 amino acids. Full variable domain (missing parts from reference TRBV7-6 and TRBJ1-4): GAGVSQSPRYKVTKRGQDVALRCDPISGHVSLYWYRQALGQGPEFLTYFNYEAQQDKSGLPNDRFSAERPEGSISTLTIQRTEQRDSAMYRCASSLLRGEKLFFGSGTQLSVL.

V and J are TRBV5-1 and TRBJ2-1, with 9 bases lining up with TRBD1. The CDR3 consists of 13 residues. V dropped 5 bases and J dropped 9; count of bases not matched to a gene: 6. Germline V CDR1 and CDR2: SGHRS, YFSETQ. The chain's CDR3 is CASRSDRGGEQFF. CDR3 DNA sequence: TGCGCCAGCAGGTCAGACAGGGGGGGTGAGCAGTTCTTC.

This clonotype was seen more than once but under ten times. The chain carries TRBV15 and TRBJ2-5, with D perhaps TRBD1 (6 bases). Germline loops: CDR1 LNHNV, CDR2 YYDKDF (reference sequence). The ends were cut back, 5 bases at V and 5 bases at J, with 15 bases in the middle. The CDR3 is made up of 14 amino acids. CDR3 protein: CATSVIGGQETQYF. The DNA for the CDR3 is TGTGCCACCAGCGTTATTGGGGGCCAGGAGACCCAGTACTTC.

This rearrangement joins TRBV12-3 or TRBV12-4 to TRBJ1-5; 9 nucleotides agree with TRBD1. V trimming: 5 bases; J trimming: 7 bases; junction bases outside the gene matches: 15. The CDR3 runs 17 residues. This CDR3 is CASSGSGTGNFIQPQHF. The CDR3 region has the DNA TGTGCCAGCAGTGGGTCCGGGACAGGGAATTTTATACAGCCCCAGCATTTT.

This clonotype was counted between two and nine times. This chain connects TRBV2 to TRBJ1-5, with D perhaps TRBD1 (6 bases). The germline V gene encodes CDR1 SNHLY and CDR2 FYNNEI. V lost 2 bases to trimming and J lost 3 bases, with 8 bases between them. The CDR3 totals 14 residues. In DNA, the CDR3 is TGTGCCAGCAGTGAAAACAGGGACAATCAGCCCCAGCATTTT. Protein: CASSENRDNQPQHF.

Ten or more counts support this clonotype. The rearrangement links TRBV7-6 to TRBJ2-1; 15 bases are shared with TRBD2. Germline CDR1 SGHVS, CDR2 FNYEAQ. V trimming: 3 bases; J trimming: 9 bases; junction bases outside the gene matches: 3. The CDR3 spans 15 residues. The CDR3 loop is CASSLGLAGGFEQFF. CDR3 nucleotide sequence: TGTGCCAGCAGCTTGGGACTAGCGGGGGGTTTTGAGCAGTTCTTC.